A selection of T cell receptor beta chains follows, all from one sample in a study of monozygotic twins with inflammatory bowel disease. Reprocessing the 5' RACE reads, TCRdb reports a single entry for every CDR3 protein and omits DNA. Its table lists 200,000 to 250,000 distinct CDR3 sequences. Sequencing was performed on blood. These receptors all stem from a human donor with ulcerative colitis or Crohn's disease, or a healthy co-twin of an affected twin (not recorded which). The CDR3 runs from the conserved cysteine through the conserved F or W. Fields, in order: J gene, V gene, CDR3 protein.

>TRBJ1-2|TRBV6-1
CASRGPDYGYTF
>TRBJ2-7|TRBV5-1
CASSLSSRDAYEQYF
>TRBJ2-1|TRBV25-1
CASTFDTNNEQFF
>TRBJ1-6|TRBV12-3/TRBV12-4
CASSLKEPGSPLHF
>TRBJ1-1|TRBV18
CASSPPSRGDTEAFF
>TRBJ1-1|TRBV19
CASSIRDRGTEAFF
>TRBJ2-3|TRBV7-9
CASSISGLRTDTQYF
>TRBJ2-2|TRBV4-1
CASRESIPGQGATGELFF
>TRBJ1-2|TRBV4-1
CASSQRPGGDNYGYTF
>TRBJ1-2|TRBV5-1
CASSPNSPGTGFYGYTF
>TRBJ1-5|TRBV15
CATSRDGYSNQPQHF
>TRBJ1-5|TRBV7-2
CASSSQGAYQPQHF
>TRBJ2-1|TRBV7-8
CASTEPGTGQYNEQFF
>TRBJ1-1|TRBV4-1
CASSHPGLRGPEAFF
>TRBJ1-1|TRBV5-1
CASSLGESTEAFF
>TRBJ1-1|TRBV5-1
CASSLGGPLRTEAFF
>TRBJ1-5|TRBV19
CASNGDSGVNQPQHF
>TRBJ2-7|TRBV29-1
CSVLSDRIGGQYF
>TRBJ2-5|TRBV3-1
CASSLKGTSQETQYF
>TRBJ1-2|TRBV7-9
CASTTGQPNYGYTF
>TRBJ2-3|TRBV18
CASSPRTRRTDTQYF
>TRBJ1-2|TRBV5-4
CASRAGLNYGYTF
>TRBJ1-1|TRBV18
CASSRDRRMDTEAFF
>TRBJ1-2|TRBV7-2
CASSFNLGYTF
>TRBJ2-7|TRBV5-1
CASSSQGGNYEQYF
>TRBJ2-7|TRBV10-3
CAIRDPPGYEQYF
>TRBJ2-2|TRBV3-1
CASSARDRGLFF
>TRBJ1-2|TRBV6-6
CASRSDRVAYGYTF
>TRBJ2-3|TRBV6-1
CASSTGGAILDTQYF
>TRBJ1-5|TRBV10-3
CAISEGPISNQPQHF
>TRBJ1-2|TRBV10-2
CASSDPGSYGYTF
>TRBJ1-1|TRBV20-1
CSATPGRMNTEAFF
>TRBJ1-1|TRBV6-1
CASSRDRPLYNTEAFF
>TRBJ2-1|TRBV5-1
CASSLAGSSRDEQFF
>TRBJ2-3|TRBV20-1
CSARGVGTDTQYF
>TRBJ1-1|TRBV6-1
CASSRLTGGVMNTEAFF
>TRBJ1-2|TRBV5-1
CASSPWGAGQYGYTF
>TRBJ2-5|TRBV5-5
CASSLAGGAGSSQYF
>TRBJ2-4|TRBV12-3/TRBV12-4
CASSLTSRNIQYF
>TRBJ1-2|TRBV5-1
CASSLFTGYGYTF
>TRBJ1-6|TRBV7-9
CASSSGQGHSPLHF
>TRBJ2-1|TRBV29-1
CSVEGVLEARF
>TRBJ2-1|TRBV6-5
CASSSFGQPPYNEQFF
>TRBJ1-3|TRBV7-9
CASSLWGQGNTIYF
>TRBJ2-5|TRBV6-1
CASDDREETQYF
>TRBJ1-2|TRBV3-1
CASSRQGEDGYTF